This T cell receptor (beta chain) was captured in a study of identical twins. Study-wide results and caveats: Those out-of-frame alpha sequences shared by twins showed an excess of low generation probability. Twin pairs had excess sharing that was weaker in beta out-of-frame sequences.

Via MiXCR, TCRdb re-called the 5' RACE reads, giving one row per CDR3 protein. The data contain 650,000 to 800,000 distinct CDR3 sequences, more than 6.5% of them seen just once; the ten biggest clones take up more than 0.75%. Everyone who donated was a healthy Caucasian. This clonotype has more than one count but fewer than ten. Its antigen is currently unknown. The V end was cut by 4 bases, the J end by 7 bases, with 10 bases between. CDR1 and CDR2 (germline): MGHDK, SYGVNS. The CDR3 has 13 amino acids. This sample was shared with a second study, whose subject was yellow fever vaccine responses in identical twins. From that report: Vaccine-induced T cell responses in twins were reportedly observed to appear partly convergent, partly personalized.

The sequencing sample was made of PBMCs. The rearrangement links TRBV25-1 to TRBJ2-2, with D maybe TRBD1 (6 bases). This TCR derives from a woman in her late teens or twenties in good health. CDR3 amino acids: CASSGRQDGELFF. The DNA for the CDR3 is TGTGCCAGCAGTGGTCGACAGGACGGGGAGCTGTTTTTT.